This entry concerns a single TCR beta chain. Its target is not known. The table came from immunoSEQ multiplex PCR; TCRdb's copy has only in-frame clones and leaves some out. Of about 83,000 clones listed, around 84% are singletons. Deletions cut 6 bases from V and 1 base from J, with 16 bases between. The CDR3 length is 15 residues. Per germline, CDR1 MNHEY and CDR2 SMNVEV (reference sequence). This entry comes from a study of OX40 agonist ivuxolimab in advanced cancers. Overall study context: All patients had ivuxolimab intravenously every 2 weeks at 0.01 to 10 mg/kg.

Whole-study results and caveats: Expansion of clones was among the lowest in partial responders at 0.1-3.0 mg/kg. Relative to CD4+, CD8+ T cells held more expanded clones on average. Both blood CD4+ and CD8+ T cells showed clonal growth by week 6 at 0.1 to 3.0 mg/kg.

The source was CD4+ or CD8+ T cells sorted from blood, collected in a trial of the OX40 agonist ivuxolimab. The chain recombines TRBV27 with TRBJ2-7; D is possibly TRBD1 (5 bases). The sequence came from an adult with an advanced solid tumor such as melanoma, head and neck, liver or kidney cancer. CDR3 sequence (DNA): TGTGCCAGCAGCTTTATGAGGACACAATCCTACGAGCAGTACTTC. Translated, it gives CASSFMRTQSYEQYF.